Described below is a single T cell receptor beta chain sequence and its context. Its antigen is unknown. This record belongs to a study of breast tumors, draining lymph nodes, adjacent tissues. Findings of the study overall: Tumor and nontumor repertoires were significantly more similar in luminal-like than in basal-like breast cancer. Tumors had less TCR diversity than lymph nodes, more than nontumor tissue. The lymph node origin of tumor T cells was framed as consistent with a hypothesis, not demonstrated.

The lymph nodes were axillary draining lymph nodes from breast cancer patients. Germline CDR1 reads SQVTM; CDR2 reads ANQGSEA. The CDR3 extends over 11 amino acids. Trimming removed 3 bases at V and 8 bases at J, with 10 bases between. Via MiXCR, TCRdb re-called the multiplex PCR reads, giving one row per CDR3 protein. The repertoire includes approximately 100,000 distinct CDR3 sequences, around 30% of them detected once, and 4.5% to 7% sits in the top ten. The receptor was derived from a female donor with breast cancer. Some clones in this sample may be carry-over from other donors' samples. The material sequenced was axillary lymph node tissue. The rearrangement links TRBV29-1 to TRBJ1-2; D remains unclear. CDR3 loop: CSVERLLGYTF. The CDR3 nucleotides are TGCAGCGTTGAGAGACTGCTGGGCTACACCTTC.